This TCR beta chain was obtained from a study of vaccination effects on CD4 cells after COVID-19. The overall study: Two-dose vaccination with either BNT162b2 or mRNA-1273 was given to the participants.

Produced via immunoSEQ multiplex PCR; TCRdb's table is partial and in-frame only. The sample lists roughly 52,000 clones, 55% to 75% seen once, with approximately 20% in the top ten. Concerning this clone: What it binds is unknown.

Regarding the study as a whole: Few convalescent patients, and no early post-infection timepoints, were available to the study.

Germline lookup yields CDR1 MNHEY and CDR2 SMNVEV (reference sequence). Trimming shortened V by 9 bases and J by 7 bases, and 31 bases separated the two germline ends. CDR3 size: 19 residues. Pools of viral peptides were used by the ViraFEST assay to expand antigen-specific CD4+ T cells ahead of sequencing. Isolating CD4+ T cells followed about 10 days of culture. Previously uninfected by SARS-CoV-2, the vaccine recipients also showed negative nucleocapsid antibodies. Every well housed 1.5 million to 2 million PBMC, which grew in culture alongside 10 IU/ml IL-2 and 10 ug/ml peptides. The source was CD4+ T cells from PBMCs cultured with SARS-CoV-2 spike peptides, collected before COVID-19 vaccination. The V and J genes are TRBV27 and TRBJ1-6, with D possibly being TRBD1 (5 bases). This TCR was recovered from a human donor who received a COVID-19 vaccine. CDR3 sequence: CASSIWTFGRRIPNSPLHF. CDR3 in DNA: TGTGCCAGTTCTATCTGGACATTTGGAAGAAGGATTCCAAATTCACCCCTCCACTTT.